The T cell receptor (beta chain) under discussion was sequenced for a study of identical twins. The table lists this clonotype with a few counts. The target antigen is unknown. TCRdb called the 5' RACE reads again in MiXCR, with one record for every CDR3 protein. This table holds about 790,000 distinct CDR3 sequences, 18% found once. Study-wide points: Recombination models fit unrelated individuals' TCR alpha sharing but underestimated twins'.

Germline-derived CDR1 and CDR2 are SGHRS and YFSETQ. With V trimmed by 4 bases and J by 4 bases, 12 bases remained unmatched. The CDR3 runs to 17 residues. These data were likewise used in another study, on T cells expressing NK-cell markers. This second report adds: HCMV seropositivity marked seven of the eight sequenced donors; one was seronegative.

The specimen sequenced was PBMCs. This sequence was found in a woman under 30 in good health. The V call is TRBV5-1, the J call TRBJ2-2; 8 positions agree with TRBD1. This chain's CDR3 is CASSLRTGPVVTGELFF. CDR3 in DNA: TGCGCCAGCAGCCTGCGGACAGGGCCCGTAGTCACCGGGGAGCTGTTTTTT. Full variable domain (remainder filled in from reference TRBV5-1 and TRBJ2-2): KAGVTQTPRYLIKTRGQQVTLSCSPISGHRSVSWYQQTPGQGLQFLFEYFSETQRNKGNFPGRFSGRQFSNSRSEMNVSTLELGDSALYLCASSLRTGPVVTGELFFGEGSRLTVL.